This record looks at one TCR beta chain sequence and its context. Its antigen is unidentified. This sample was taken from a study of T cells expressing NK-cell markers. Overall study context: HCMV serostatus: most of the eight sequenced donors positive, one negative.

TCRdb re-called the 5' RACE reads and catalogs CDR3 proteins one per entry, DNA excluded. The listing records some 150,000 distinct CDR3 sequences. Broader study findings: For four donors, these clonotypes were likewise the leading ones in the CD3+CD56-NKG2C+ fraction. Dominant NKG2C+ clonotypes accounted for roughly 1.0-8% of CD8+ T cells in 5 to 7 donors. It was still unclear whether expanded NKG2C+ T cell clones were HCMV specific.

This clonotype was obtained from a woman in her forties or fifties in good health. The sample taken for sequencing was blood T cells: a sorted CD56 or NKG2C T cell subset, CD4+ or CD8+ T cells, or bulk PBMC T cells (not recorded which).

CDR3 amino acids: CASSPVHHRGAVFF. This chain connects TRBV11-2 to TRBJ2-2. The CDR3 is 14 residues long. Germline assignment: CDR1 SGHAT and CDR2 FQNNGV.